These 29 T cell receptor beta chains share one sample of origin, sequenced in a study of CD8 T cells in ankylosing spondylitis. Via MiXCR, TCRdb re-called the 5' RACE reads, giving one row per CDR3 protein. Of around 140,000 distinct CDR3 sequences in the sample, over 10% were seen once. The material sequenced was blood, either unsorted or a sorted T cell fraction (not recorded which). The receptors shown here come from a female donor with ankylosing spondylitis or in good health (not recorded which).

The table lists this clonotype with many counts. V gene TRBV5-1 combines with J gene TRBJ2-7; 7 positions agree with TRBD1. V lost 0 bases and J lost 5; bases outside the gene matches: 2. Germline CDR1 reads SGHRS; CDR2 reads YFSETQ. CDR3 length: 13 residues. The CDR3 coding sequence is TGCGCCAGCAGCTTGGGACAGGGAAACGAGCAGTACTTC. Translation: CASSLGQGNEQYF.

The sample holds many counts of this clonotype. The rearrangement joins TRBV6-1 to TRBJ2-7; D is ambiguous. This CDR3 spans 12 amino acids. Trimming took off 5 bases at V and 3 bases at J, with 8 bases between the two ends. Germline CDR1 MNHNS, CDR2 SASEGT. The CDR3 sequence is CASSFTLYEQYF. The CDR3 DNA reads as TGTGCCAGCAGTTTTACCCTCTACGAGCAGTACTTC.

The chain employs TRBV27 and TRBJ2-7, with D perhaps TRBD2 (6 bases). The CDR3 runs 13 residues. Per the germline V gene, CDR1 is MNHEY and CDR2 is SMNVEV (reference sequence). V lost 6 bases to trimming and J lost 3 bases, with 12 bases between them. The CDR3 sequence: CASRRDLDYEQYF. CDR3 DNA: TGTGCCAGCAGGAGGGACTTAGACTACGAGCAGTACTTC.

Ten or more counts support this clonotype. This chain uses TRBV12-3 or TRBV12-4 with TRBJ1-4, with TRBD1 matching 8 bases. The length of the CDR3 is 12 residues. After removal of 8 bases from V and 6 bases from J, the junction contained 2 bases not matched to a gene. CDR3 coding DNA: TGTGCCAGCTCGGACAGGGATGAAAAACTGTTTTTT. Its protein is CASSDRDEKLFF.

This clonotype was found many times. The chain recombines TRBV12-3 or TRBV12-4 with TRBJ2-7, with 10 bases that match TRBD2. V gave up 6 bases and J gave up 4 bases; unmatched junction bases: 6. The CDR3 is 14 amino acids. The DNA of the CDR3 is TGTGCCAGCAGCGCCGGAGCGGGAGGGTACGAGCAGTACTTC. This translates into CASSAGAGGYEQYF.

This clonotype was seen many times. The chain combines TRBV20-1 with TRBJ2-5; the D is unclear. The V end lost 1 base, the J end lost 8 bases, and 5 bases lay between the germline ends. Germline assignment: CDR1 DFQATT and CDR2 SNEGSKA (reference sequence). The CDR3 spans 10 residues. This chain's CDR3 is CSARGGTQYF. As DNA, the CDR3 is TGCAGTGCTAGAGGTGGTACCCAGTACTTC.

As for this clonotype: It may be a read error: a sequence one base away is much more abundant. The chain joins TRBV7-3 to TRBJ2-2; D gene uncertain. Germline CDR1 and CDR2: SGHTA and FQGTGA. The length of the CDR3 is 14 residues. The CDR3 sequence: CASSLRRNAGELFF. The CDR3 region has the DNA TGTGCCAGCAGCTTACGACGGAACGCCGGGGAGCTGTTTTTT.

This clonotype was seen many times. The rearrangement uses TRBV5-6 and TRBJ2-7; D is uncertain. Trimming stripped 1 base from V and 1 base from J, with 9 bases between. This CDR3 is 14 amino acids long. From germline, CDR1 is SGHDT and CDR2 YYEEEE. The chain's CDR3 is CASSLNGISYEQYF. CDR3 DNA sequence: TGTGCCAGCAGCTTGAATGGGATTTCCTACGAGCAGTACTTC.

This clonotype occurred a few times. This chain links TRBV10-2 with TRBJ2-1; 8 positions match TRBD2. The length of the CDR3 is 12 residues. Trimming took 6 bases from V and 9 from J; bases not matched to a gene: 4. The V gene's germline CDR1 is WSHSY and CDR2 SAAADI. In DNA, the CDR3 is TGCGCCAGCAGGCGGGGGGAGGGTGAGCAGTTCTTC. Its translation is CASRRGEGEQFF.

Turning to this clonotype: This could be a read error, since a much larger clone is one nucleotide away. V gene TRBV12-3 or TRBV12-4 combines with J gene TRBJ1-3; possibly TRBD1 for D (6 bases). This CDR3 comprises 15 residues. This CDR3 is CASRETGISGNTTYF. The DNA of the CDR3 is TGTGCCAGCAGAGAGACAGGCATCTCTGGAAACACCACATATTTT.

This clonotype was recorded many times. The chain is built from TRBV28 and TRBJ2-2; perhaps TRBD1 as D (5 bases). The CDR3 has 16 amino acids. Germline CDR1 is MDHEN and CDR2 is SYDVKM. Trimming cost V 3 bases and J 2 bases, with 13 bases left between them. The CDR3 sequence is CASSLMGRRNTGELFF. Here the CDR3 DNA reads TGTGCCAGCAGTTTGATGGGGCGCCGAAACACCGGGGAGCTGTTTTTT. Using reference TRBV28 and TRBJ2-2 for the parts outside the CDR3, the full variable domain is DVKVTQSSRYLVKRTGEKVFLECVQDMDHENMFWYRQDPGLGLRLIYFSYDVKMKEKGDIPEGYSVSREKKERFSLILESASTNQTSMYLCASSLMGRRNTGELFFGEGSRLTVL.

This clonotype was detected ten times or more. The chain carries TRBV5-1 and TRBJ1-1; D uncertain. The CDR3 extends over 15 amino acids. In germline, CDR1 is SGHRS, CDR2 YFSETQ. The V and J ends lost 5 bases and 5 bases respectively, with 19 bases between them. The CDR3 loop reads CASSFGNWRETEAFF. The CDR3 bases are TGCGCCAGCAGTTTTGGGAACTGGAGAGAGACTGAAGCTTTCTTT.

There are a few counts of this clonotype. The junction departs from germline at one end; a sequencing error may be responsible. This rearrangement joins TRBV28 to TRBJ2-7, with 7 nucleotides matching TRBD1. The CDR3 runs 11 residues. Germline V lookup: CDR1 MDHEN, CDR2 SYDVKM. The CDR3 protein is CASSGTAWANF. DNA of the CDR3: TGTGCCAGCAGTGGGACAGCCTGGGCCAACTTC.

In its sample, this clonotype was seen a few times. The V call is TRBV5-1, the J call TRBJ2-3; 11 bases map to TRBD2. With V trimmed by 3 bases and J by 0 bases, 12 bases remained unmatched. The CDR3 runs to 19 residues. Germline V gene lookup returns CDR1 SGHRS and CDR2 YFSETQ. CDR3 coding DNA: TGCGCCAGCAGCTCCTCCGGGACTAGCGGACCCGCTAGCACAGATACGCAGTATTTT. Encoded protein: CASSSSGTSGPASTDTQYF.

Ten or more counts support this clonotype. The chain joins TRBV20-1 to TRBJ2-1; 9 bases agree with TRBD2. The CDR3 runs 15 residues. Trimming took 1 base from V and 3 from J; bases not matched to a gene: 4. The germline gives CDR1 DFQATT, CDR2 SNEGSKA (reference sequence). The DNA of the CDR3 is TGCAGTGCTAGAGGCGGGGGGGCAGACTACAATGAGCAGTTCTTC. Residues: CSARGGGADYNEQFF.

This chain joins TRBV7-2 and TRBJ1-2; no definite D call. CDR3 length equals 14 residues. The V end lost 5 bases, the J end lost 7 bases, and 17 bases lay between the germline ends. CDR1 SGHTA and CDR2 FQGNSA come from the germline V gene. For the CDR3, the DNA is TGTGCCAGCAGCCCATACTCTACCTTGGGTGGCTACACCTTC. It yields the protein CASSPYSTLGGYTF.

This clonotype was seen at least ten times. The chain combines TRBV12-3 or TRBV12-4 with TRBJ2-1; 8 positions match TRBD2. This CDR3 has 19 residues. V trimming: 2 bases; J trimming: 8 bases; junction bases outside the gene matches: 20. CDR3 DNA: TGTGCCAGCAGTTTATTTCAGGAGGGTAGCGGGAATCCGGCATATGAGCAGTTCTTC. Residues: CASSLFQEGSGNPAYEQFF.

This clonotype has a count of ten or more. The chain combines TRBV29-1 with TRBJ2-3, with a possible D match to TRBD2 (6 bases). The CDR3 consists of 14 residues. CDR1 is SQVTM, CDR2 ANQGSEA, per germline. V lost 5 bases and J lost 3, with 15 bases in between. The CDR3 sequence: CSVRRTGGTDTQYF. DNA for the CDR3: TGCAGCGTTCGGAGAACCGGGGGAACAGATACGCAGTATTTT.

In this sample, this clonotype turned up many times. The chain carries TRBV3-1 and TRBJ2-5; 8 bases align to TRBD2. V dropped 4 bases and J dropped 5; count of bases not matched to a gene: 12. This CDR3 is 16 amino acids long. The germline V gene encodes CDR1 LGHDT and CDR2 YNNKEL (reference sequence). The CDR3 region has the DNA TGTGCCAGCAGCCCCATTGGACAACTAGCGGCGGAGACCCAGTACTTC. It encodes CASSPIGQLAAETQYF.

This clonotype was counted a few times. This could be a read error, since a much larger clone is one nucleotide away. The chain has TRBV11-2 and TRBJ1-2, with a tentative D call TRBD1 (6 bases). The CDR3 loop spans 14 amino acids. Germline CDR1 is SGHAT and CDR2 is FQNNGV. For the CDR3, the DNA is TGTGCCAGCAGCCGAGAGGACTCTAATGGGGGCTACCCCTTC. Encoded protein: CASSREDSNGGYPF.

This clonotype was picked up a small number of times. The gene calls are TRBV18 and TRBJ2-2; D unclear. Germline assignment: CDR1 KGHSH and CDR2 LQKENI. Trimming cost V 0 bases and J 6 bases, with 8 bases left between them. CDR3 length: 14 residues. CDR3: CASSPPGNAGELFF. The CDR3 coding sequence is TGTGCCAGCTCACCACCCGGTAATGCCGGGGAGCTGTTTTTT.

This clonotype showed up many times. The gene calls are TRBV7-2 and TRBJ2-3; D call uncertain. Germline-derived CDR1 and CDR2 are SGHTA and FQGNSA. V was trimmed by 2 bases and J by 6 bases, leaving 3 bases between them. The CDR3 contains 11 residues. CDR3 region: CASSLWDTQYF. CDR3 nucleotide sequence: TGTGCCAGCAGCTTATGGGATACGCAGTATTTT.

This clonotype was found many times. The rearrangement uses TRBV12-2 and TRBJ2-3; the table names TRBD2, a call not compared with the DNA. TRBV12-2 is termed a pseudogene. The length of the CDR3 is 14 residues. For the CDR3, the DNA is TGTGCAAGTCGCTTAGCGGGAGGGATAGATACGCAGTATTTT. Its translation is CASRLAGGIDTQYF.

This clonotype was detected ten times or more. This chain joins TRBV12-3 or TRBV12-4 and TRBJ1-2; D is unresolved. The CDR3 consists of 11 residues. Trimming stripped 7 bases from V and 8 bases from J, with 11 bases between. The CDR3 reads CASIPGFGYTF. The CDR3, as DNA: TGTGCCAGCATTCCAGGCTTCGGCTACACCTTC.

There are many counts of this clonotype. The CDR3 sequence is CASSLGGGSGTGELFF. The CDR3 DNA reads as TGTGCCAGCAGTTTAGGCGGGGGGTCTGGTACCGGGGAGCTGTTTTTT. The chain uses TRBV28 and TRBJ2-2, with 8 bases fitting TRBD2. V dropped 2 bases and J dropped 5; count of bases not matched to a gene: 7. Germline V CDR1 and CDR2: MDHEN, SYDVKM. The CDR3 has 16 residues.

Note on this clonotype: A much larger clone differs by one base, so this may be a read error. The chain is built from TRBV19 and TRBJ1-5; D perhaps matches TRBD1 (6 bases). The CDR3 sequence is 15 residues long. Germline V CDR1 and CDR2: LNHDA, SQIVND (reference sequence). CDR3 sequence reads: CVSSIGGQIMEPQHF. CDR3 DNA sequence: TGTGTCAGTAGTATAGGAGGACAGATTATGGAGCCCCAGCATTTT.

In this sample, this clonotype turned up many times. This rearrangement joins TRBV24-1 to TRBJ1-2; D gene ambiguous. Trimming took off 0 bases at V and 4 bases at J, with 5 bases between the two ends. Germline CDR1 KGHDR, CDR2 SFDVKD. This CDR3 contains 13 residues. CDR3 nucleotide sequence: TGTGCCACCAGTGATTTGGACGGCTATGGCTACACCTTC. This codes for CATSDLDGYGYTF.

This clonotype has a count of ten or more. The CDR3 sequence: CASSTPRQGTSDGGELFF. In DNA form, the CDR3 reads TGTGCCAGCAGTACACCTCGACAGGGAACGTCGGACGGAGGGGAGCTGTTTTTT. The chain combines TRBV28 with TRBJ2-2; TRBD1 matches 7 bases. The CDR3 covers 18 residues. The germline V gene has CDR1 MDHEN and CDR2 SYDVKM. The V segment lost 5 bases and the J segment 8 bases; nucleotides outside the gene matches: 20.

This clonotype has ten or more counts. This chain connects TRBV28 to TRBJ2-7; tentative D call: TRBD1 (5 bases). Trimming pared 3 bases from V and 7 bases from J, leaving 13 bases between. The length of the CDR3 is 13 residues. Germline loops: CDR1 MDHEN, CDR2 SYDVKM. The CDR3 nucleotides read TGTGCCAGCAGTTTCGGACACCAAAGGGAGCAGTACTTC. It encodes CASSFGHQREQYF.